This T cell receptor beta chain was recovered during a study of blood T cell repertoires in COVID-19. In its sample, this clone was seen a few times. Trimming removed 3 bases from V and 1 base from J; junction bases left unmatched: 4. This CDR3 region has 16 residues. CDR1 and CDR2 from the germline V gene are MNHEY and SMNVEV (reference sequence). The method was immunoSEQ multiplex PCR; TCRdb's version includes in-frame clones alone and lacks a portion of them. Here the sample spans fewer than 70,000 clones, about 85% being singletons. What was sequenced was peripheral blood. This sequence joins TRBV27 and TRBJ2-2; the match to TRBD2 covers 8 bases. The source of this sequence is a woman in her 70s with active COVID-19. The CDR3 region is CASSFGGAGNTGELFF. CDR3 coding DNA: TGTGCCAGCAGTTTCGGGGGGGCAGGGAACACCGGGGAGCTGTTTTTT.